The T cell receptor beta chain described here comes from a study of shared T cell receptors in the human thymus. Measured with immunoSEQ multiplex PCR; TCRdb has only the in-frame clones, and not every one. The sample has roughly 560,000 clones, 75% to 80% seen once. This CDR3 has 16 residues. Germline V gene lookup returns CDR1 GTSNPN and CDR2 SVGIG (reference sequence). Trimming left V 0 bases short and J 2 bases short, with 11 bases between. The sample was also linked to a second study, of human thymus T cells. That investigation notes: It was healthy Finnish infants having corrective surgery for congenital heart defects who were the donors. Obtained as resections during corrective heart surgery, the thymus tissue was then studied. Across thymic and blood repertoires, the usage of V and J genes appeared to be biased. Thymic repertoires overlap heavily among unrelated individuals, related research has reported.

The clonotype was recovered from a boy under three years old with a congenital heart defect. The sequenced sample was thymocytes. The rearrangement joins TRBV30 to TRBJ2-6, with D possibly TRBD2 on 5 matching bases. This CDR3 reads CAWSVREGAGANVLTF. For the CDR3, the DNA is TGTGCCTGGAGTGTACGAGAGGGCGCTGGGGCCAACGTCCTGACTTTC.